This T cell receptor (beta chain) originates from a study of persistence of HIV-infected CD4 T cells. Study-wide points: Degenerate expanded CDR3beta sequences were enriched among CMV- and Gag-responding cells.

Germline V gene lookup returns CDR1 LGHDT and CDR2 YNNKEL (reference sequence). The CDR3 length is 12 residues. Deletions cut 1 base from V and 1 base from J, with 1 base between. Sequencing used immunoSEQ version 4 in survey mode. TCRdb's table, derived via immunoSEQ multiplex PCR, lists solely in-frame clones and lacks some. The table shows about 51,000 clones, with just under 90% occurring only once. This nonspecific control used anti-CD3/anti-CD28 bead stimulation of CD4+ T cells. CD4+ T cells upregulating both CD40 ligand and CD69 were sorted as responding cells. Plasma HIV-1 RNA stayed below 50 copies/mL for at least 4 years. Anti-CD28/CD49d costimulation, CD40-blocking antibody and enfuvirtide were given to CD8-depleted PBMCs for roughly 20 hours. As for this clone: The antigen is undetermined.

The chain uses TRBV3-1 (or the pseudogene TRBV3-2) and TRBJ1-1; unclear D gene. This TCR derives from an adult woman with HIV who was CMV-seropositive. The sample here was CD4+ T cells sorted from PBMCs after approximately 19-hour stimulation, taken from a patient who received antiretroviral therapy. CDR3 in DNA: TGTGCCAGCAGCCAAGCGAACACTGAAGCTTTCTTT. Protein: CASSQANTEAFF.